A single sample is the source of the 10 T cell receptor beta chains below, sequenced in a study of cytomegalovirus exposure and HLA in healthy donors. Measured with immunoSEQ multiplex PCR; TCRdb has only the in-frame clones, and not every one. Among 100,000 to 150,000 clones listed, more than 70% were seen once. Material for sequencing was PBMCs. These receptors came from a man aged 18-30 years in good health and CMV-seronegative.

This clone was counted between two and nine times. The chain recombines TRBV2 with TRBJ2-7, with 9 bases identical to TRBD1. The trim removed 8 bases at V and 5 bases at J, leaving 13 bases unmatched. The CDR3 runs 15 residues. The V gene's germline CDR1 is SNHLY and CDR2 FYNNEI. The CDR3 region has the DNA TGTGCCAGCTCCAGGACGGGGGACAGGGCCCACGAGCAGTACTTC. Translating gives CASSRTGDRAHEQYF.

This chain joins TRBV5-4 and TRBJ2-7; 9 bases align to TRBD1. The CDR3 loop spans 15 amino acids. Germline V CDR1 and CDR2: SGHNT, YYREEE (reference sequence). Trimming removed 3 bases from V and 4 bases from J; junction bases left unmatched: 8. This CDR3 reads CASSSGGTGIYEQYF. DNA for the CDR3: TGTGCCAGCAGCTCGGGTGGGACAGGGATATACGAGCAGTACTTC.

The V gene is TRBV9, the J gene TRBJ2-7, with 7 bases fitting TRBD1. Looked up from germline, CDR1 is SGDLS and CDR2 is YYNGEE. CDR3 length equals 16 residues. With V trimmed by 3 bases and J by 3 bases, 12 bases remained unmatched. CDR3 loop: CASSATTGNEGYEQYF. Here the CDR3 DNA reads TGTGCCAGCAGCGCGACGACAGGGAACGAAGGCTACGAGCAGTACTTC. Based on the CDR3 plus reference TRBV9 and TRBJ2-7, the full variable domain is DSGVTQTPKHLITATGQRVTLRCSPRSGDLSVYWYQQSLDQGLQFLIQYYNGEERAKGNILERFSAQQFPDLHSELNLSSLELGDSALYFCASSATTGNEGYEQYFGPGTRLTVT.

In this sample, this clone turned up once. The rearrangement links TRBV7-8 to TRBJ1-4; TRBD1 aligns across 9 bases. This CDR3 comprises 17 residues. The trim removed 1 base at V and 0 bases at J, leaving 3 bases unmatched. CDR1 SGHVS and CDR2 FQNEAQ come from the germline V gene. CDR3 sequence (DNA): TGTGCCAGCAGCTTAGGACAGGGGGTTGCAACTAATGAAAAACTGTTTTTT. Translating it yields CASSLGQGVATNEKLFF.

The genes are TRBV15 and TRBJ2-3, with D uncertain. V gave up 0 bases and J gave up 5 bases, with 9 bases separating them. The CDR3 totals 14 residues. Per the germline V gene, CDR1 is LNHNV and CDR2 is YYDKDF (reference sequence). Here the CDR3 reads CATSRDIAQDTQYF. The DNA for the CDR3 is TGTGCCACCAGCAGAGATATCGCACAAGATACGCAGTATTTT.

This chain connects TRBV27 to TRBJ2-7, with 10 bases lining up with TRBD1. The length of the CDR3 is 16 residues. Germline V CDR1 and CDR2: MNHEY, SMNVEV (reference sequence). V lost 4 bases, J lost 5 bases, and 11 bases stayed unmatched. CDR3 bases: TGTGCCAGCAGTTCCGGGACAGGGGTATTTCAGAACGAGCAGTACTTC. This translates into CASSSGTGVFQNEQYF.

J is TRBJ1-3 and V is TRBV23-1; D is perhaps TRBD1 (5 bases). TRBV23-1 belongs to the ORF category, with a function that is uncertain. V was shortened by 3 bases and J by 1 base, with 22 bases between the two germline ends. This CDR3 has 19 amino acids. This chain's CDR3 is CASSHHKMGLGTSGNTIYF. DNA for the CDR3: TGCGCCAGCAGTCACCACAAAATGGGGTTAGGGACTTCTGGAAACACCATATATTTT.

The genes are TRBV30 and TRBJ1-1; 7 bases agree with TRBD1. From germline, CDR1 is GTSNPN and CDR2 SVGIG (reference sequence). V shed 8 bases and J 3 bases; nucleotides not matched to a gene: 15. The CDR3 length is 15 residues. The chain's CDR3 is CAQTGQSLGDTEAFF. CDR3 DNA sequence: TGTGCCCAAACGGGACAGTCCTTAGGGGACACTGAAGCTTTCTTT.

The CDR3 nucleotides are TGTGCCAGCAGTCCCCAACGACAGGGCCCCTATCTTTTCATCGAGCAGTACTTC. This gives the protein CASSPQRQGPYLFIEQYF. The chain joins TRBV27 to TRBJ2-7, with 7 bases matching TRBD1. This CDR3 is built from 18 residues. With V trimmed by 5 bases and J by 6 bases, 22 bases remained unmatched. Germline V CDR1 and CDR2: MNHEY, SMNVEV (reference sequence).

Points on this clone: At the DNA level, this CDR3 is encoded by other sequences in the same sample as well. The chain employs TRBV30 and TRBJ1-4; the D gene is possibly TRBD1 (6 bases). The CDR3 extends over 14 amino acids. Germline CDR1 reads GTSNPN; CDR2 reads SVGIG (reference sequence). V dropped 1 base and J dropped 8 bases, with 14 bases sitting between them. CDR3 DNA sequence: TGTGCCTGGAGTGGGGGGCAGGTTGGGGAAAAACTGTTTTTT. It codes for CAWSGGQVGEKLFF.